This T cell receptor (beta chain) was recorded in a study of cytomegalovirus exposure and HLA in healthy donors. Findings and limits, study-wide: Presence/absence analyses assumed roughly uniform sequencing depth across donors.

The CDR3 consists of 13 residues. Germline CDR1 reads SGHNT; CDR2 reads YENEEA. V lost 5 bases and J 5 bases, leaving 12 bases between the germline ends. About this clone itself: Its antigen is still unknown.

The PCR ran on 60 Vbeta and 13 Jbeta primers. Profiled with immunoSEQ multiplex PCR; TCRdb holds only in-frame clones, not every one. The data show fewer than 200,000 clones, around three quarters seen once. The sample consisted of PBMCs. The source of this sequence is a boy younger than 18 in good health and CMV-seronegative. This chain links TRBV11-3 with TRBJ1-1; a weak D match, TRBD1 (5 bases). CDR3 coding DNA: TGTGCCAGCAGCGGGGCAGGGAGGACTGAAGCTTTCTTT. Its translation: CASSGAGRTEAFF. The full variable domain, completed using reference TRBV11-3 and TRBJ1-1, is EAGVVQSPRYKIIEKKQPVAFWCNPISGHNTLYWYLQNLGQGPELLIRYENEEAVDDSQLPKDRFSAERLKGVDSTLKIQPAELGDSAVYLCASSGAGRTEAFFGQGTRLTVV.